The 32 T cell receptor beta chains in this list originate from one sample, sequenced in a study of T cells in Graves' hyperthyroidism and ophthalmopathy. The investigators amplified TCR beta CDR3 regions from RNA transcripts. HTBI primers were employed in a first-round RT-PCR of the TCR CDR3. TCRdb called the multiplex PCR reads again in MiXCR, with one record for every CDR3 protein. Here the sample spans approximately 720,000 distinct CDR3 sequences, around a sixth being singletons. The sample comprised blood. The source is a woman between 50 and 59 years old with Graves' hyperthyroidism that later progressed to Graves' ophthalmopathy.

This clonotype has a handful of counts. The chain couples TRBV5-5 to TRBJ2-3; 7 nucleotides match TRBD1. This CDR3 comprises 16 residues. V shed 0 bases and J 4 bases; nucleotides not matched to a gene: 8. CDR1 and CDR2 (germline): SGHKS, YYEKEE (reference sequence). CDR3 amino acids: CASSLGTGLTADTQYF. The CDR3 region has the DNA TGTGCCAGCAGCTTGGGGACAGGTCTAACGGCAGATACGCAGTATTTT. Full variable domain (remainder filled in from reference TRBV5-5 and TRBJ2-3): DAGVTQSPTHLIKTRGQQVTLRCSPISGHKSVSWYQQVLGQGPQFIFQYYEKEERGRGNFPDRFSARQFPNYSSELNVNALLLGDSALYLCASSLGTGLTADTQYFGPGTRLTVL.

In its sample, this clonotype was seen many times. DNA of the CDR3: TGTGCCAGCTCACCTCGTGAGGGAGCCCCTTACAATGAGCAGTTCTTC. Protein: CASSPREGAPYNEQFF. The chain has TRBV18 and TRBJ2-1; perhaps TRBD2 as D (5 bases). Trimming left V 3 bases short and J 4 bases short, with 16 bases between. The CDR3 has 16 amino acids. Germline assignment: CDR1 KGHSH and CDR2 LQKENI.

CDR3 sequence (DNA): TGTGCCAGCAGCCGCAGGGTCACGGGCACAGATACGCAGTATTTT. It translates to CASSRRVTGTDTQYF. This sequence joins TRBV7-2 and TRBJ2-3; perhaps TRBD1 as D (5 bases). Germline-derived CDR1 and CDR2 are SGHTA and FQGNSA. The ends were cut back, 5 bases at V and 1 base at J, with 13 bases in the middle. CDR3 length: 15 amino acids.

A single count supports this clonotype. A single base separates this from a much larger clone, so it may be a read error. The V call is TRBV2, the J call TRBJ2-1; TRBD2 aligns across 9 bases. The germline gives CDR1 SNHLY, CDR2 FYNNEI. The CDR3 has 15 residues. This CDR3 is CASSNAGGPYSEQFF. The CDR3 bases are TGTGCCAGCAGTAATGCGGGGGGGCCATACAGTGAGCAGTTCTTC.

This clonotype showed up many times. The rearrangement links TRBV3-1 to TRBJ1-5; 9 nucleotides agree with TRBD1. The junction had 9 bases not matched to a gene; V was cut back by 5 bases and J by 4 bases. Germline V CDR1 and CDR2: LGHDT, YNNKEL (reference sequence). The CDR3 spans 16 residues. CDR3 amino acids: CASSSGTGMINQPQHF. CDR3 nucleotides: TGTGCCAGCAGCTCGGGGACAGGGATGATTAATCAGCCCCAGCATTTT. The variable domain in full, with the rest retrieved from reference TRBV3-1 and TRBJ1-5, is DTAVSQTPKYLVTQMGNDKSIKCEQNLGHDTMYWYKQDSKKFLKIMFSYNNKELIINETVPNRFSPKSPDKAHLNLHINSLELGDSAVYFCASSSGTGMINQPQHFGDGTRLSIL.

The chain joins TRBV28 to TRBJ1-2; 7 bases agree with TRBD1. This CDR3 spans 15 amino acids. The trim removed 6 bases at V and 5 bases at J, leaving 12 bases unmatched. Germline CDR1 MDHEN, CDR2 SYDVKM. DNA for the CDR3: TGTGCCAGCAGGTCCGAGGGGGCGCGTTTGTATGGCTACACCTTC. This encodes CASRSEGARLYGYTF.

This clonotype came up a few times. The rearrangement uses TRBV27 and TRBJ2-5, with D hard to call. The CDR3 extends over 14 amino acids. Trimming shortened V by 6 bases and J by 5 bases, and 16 bases separated the two germline ends. Germline CDR1 is MNHEY and CDR2 is SMNVEV (reference sequence). The CDR3 sequence: CASRTQSPGETQYF. CDR3 coding DNA: TGTGCCAGCAGAACCCAGAGCCCCGGGGAGACCCAGTACTTC.

V is TRBV6-1 and J is TRBJ2-3; 10 nucleotides agree with TRBD1. V lost 5 bases to trimming and J lost 6 bases; unmatched junction nucleotides: 11. The germline gives CDR1 MNHNS, CDR2 SASEGT. The CDR3 consists of 16 residues. The CDR3 nucleotides read TGTGCCAGCAGTTCCTTCTGGGACAGGGGTTTGGATACGCAGTATTTT. Translated, it gives CASSSFWDRGLDTQYF.

Details on this clonotype: A read error may be the cause here, since a much bigger clone is one base away. The chain recombines TRBV6-2 or TRBV6-3 with TRBJ1-5; D not certain. The CDR3 has 15 residues. The germline gives CDR1 MNHEY, CDR2 SVGEGT. Trimming removed 5 bases at V and 0 bases at J, with 11 bases between. CDR3 DNA sequence: TGTGCCAGCAGTAAAGGAATGGATAGCAATCAGCCCCAGCATTTT. Protein: CASSKGMDSNQPQHF.

This clonotype has only a few counts. This chain uses TRBV27 with TRBJ1-1, with 7 bases fitting TRBD1. Germline trimming cut 6 bases from V and 1 base from J; bases unmatched to any gene: 5. CDR1 is MNHEY and CDR2 is SMNVEV in the germline V gene (reference sequence). This CDR3 is 14 amino acids long. In DNA, the CDR3 is TGTGCCAGCAGACCAGGGGGGGGGAACACTGAAGCTTTCTTT. Translated: CASRPGGGNTEAFF.

The sample holds a few counts of this clonotype. The chain carries TRBV10-3 and TRBJ1-2, with D unclear. Trimming stripped 6 bases from V and 4 bases from J, with 12 bases between. The CDR3 extends over 13 amino acids. Germline CDR1 is ENHRY and CDR2 is SYGVKD. The CDR3 loop reads CAIREDTIYGYTF. DNA for the CDR3: TGTGCCATCAGGGAAGACACCATCTATGGCTACACCTTC.

The sample holds a few counts of this clonotype. CDR3 sequence: CASSYARDRVEGYTF. The CDR3 DNA reads TGTGCCAGCAGTTACGCCCGGGACAGGGTGGAGGGCTACACCTTC. The chain links TRBV6-6 to TRBJ1-2; 9 positions agree with TRBD1. J lost 8 bases, V lost 2 bases, and 9 bases had no gene match. Germline CDR1 MNHNY, CDR2 SVGAGI (reference sequence). The CDR3 has 15 residues.

The rearrangement uses TRBV29-1 and TRBJ2-5; TRBD2 matches 7 bases. V lost 7 bases, J lost 4 bases, and 9 bases stayed unmatched. CDR3 length equals 13 residues. The germline CDR1 and CDR2 sequences are SQVTM and ANQGSEA. As DNA, the CDR3 is TGCAGCGGAGCGGGGTCAGTGGGAGAGACCCAGTACTTC. This gives the protein CSGAGSVGETQYF.

V usage is TRBV5-1 and J usage is TRBJ1-1; D gene uncertain. This CDR3 comprises 15 residues. The V end lost 3 bases, the J end lost 2 bases, and 14 bases lay between the germline ends. Germline CDR1 SGHRS, CDR2 YFSETQ. This chain's CDR3 is CASSSLPGLNTEAFF. The DNA of the CDR3 is TGCGCCAGCAGCTCGCTCCCCGGCCTTAACACTGAAGCTTTCTTT.

The chain uses TRBV2 and TRBJ2-5; 8 positions match TRBD2. CDR1 is SNHLY, CDR2 FYNNEI, per germline. V was clipped by 6 bases and J by 0 bases; unmatched bases: 12. The CDR3 spans 17 residues. The CDR3 is CASSRDPQRGYQETQYF. The CDR3 DNA reads as TGTGCCAGCAGCCGAGATCCCCAGCGGGGGTACCAAGAGACCCAGTACTTC.

The chain is built from TRBV20-1 and TRBJ1-4; TRBD1 might be the D (6 bases). The germline gives CDR1 DFQATT, CDR2 SNEGSKA (reference sequence). This CDR3 has 13 amino acids. V was pared by 1 base and J by 7 bases, with 10 bases between. The CDR3 region is CSARVQGGEKLFF. The CDR3 coding sequence is TGCAGTGCTAGAGTACAGGGCGGTGAAAAACTGTTTTTT.

This clonotype was counted many times. The rearrangement links TRBV28 to TRBJ1-1, with D uncertain. V was clipped by 3 bases and J by 7 bases, with 6 bases between them. The CDR3 totals 11 residues. CDR1 and CDR2 (germline): MDHEN, SYDVKM. The CDR3 DNA reads as TGTGCCAGCAGTTTCGTGGGTGAAGCTTTCTTT. It specifies CASSFVGEAFF.

In regard to this clonotype: The junction departs from the called germline gene at one end, perhaps through a read error. This chain links TRBV20-1 with TRBJ2-5; D uncertain. CDR3 length equals 12 residues. CDR1 DFQATT and CDR2 SNEGSKA come from the germline V gene (reference sequence). This chain's CDR3 is CSAHPGQGTQYF. For the CDR3, the DNA is TGCAGTGCACACCCCGGGCAAGGGACCCAGTACTTC.

This clonotype was counted only a few times. The chain couples TRBV6-1 to TRBJ2-3; D unresolved. The CDR3 contains 15 residues. Trimming shortened V by 5 bases and J by 3 bases, and 15 bases separated the two germline ends. Per germline, CDR1 MNHNS and CDR2 SASEGT. The CDR3 sequence: CASSYVTARTDTQYF. DNA for the CDR3: TGTGCCAGCAGTTATGTGACTGCTCGTACAGATACGCAGTATTTT.

The table lists this clonotype with many counts. V is TRBV12-3 or TRBV12-4 and J is TRBJ2-1; 7 bases match TRBD1. With 2 bases clipped from V and 3 bases from J, the junction kept 1 base outside the gene matches. There are 14 residues in the CDR3. The DNA of the CDR3 is TGTGCCAGCAGTTTAAGACAGGGCTACAATGAGCAGTTCTTC. Protein sequence: CASSLRQGYNEQFF.

This clonotype came up a few times. The chain uses TRBV20-1 and TRBJ1-1; D not certain. The CDR3 contains 13 residues. V gave up 5 bases and J gave up 1 base, with 11 bases separating them. Germline loops: CDR1 DFQATT, CDR2 SNEGSKA (reference sequence). In DNA form, the CDR3 reads TGCAGTGCTCCAAATGATGGGAACACTGAAGCTTTCTTT. This sequence encodes CSAPNDGNTEAFF.

In this sample, this clonotype turned up a few times. J is TRBJ2-2 and V is TRBV5-8; TRBD1 matches at 8 bases. V gave up 1 base and J gave up 3 bases; unmatched junction bases: 5. CDR3 length equals 16 residues. Per the germline V gene, CDR1 is SGHTS and CDR2 is YDEGEE. CDR3 DNA sequence: TGTGCCAGCAGCTTGTTTAGCAGGGGGCACACCGGGGAGCTGTTTTTT. It translates to CASSLFSRGHTGELFF.

This clonotype was counted many times. CDR3 sequence reads: CASSPESANEKLFF. In DNA form, the CDR3 reads TGTGCCAGCTCACCGGAGTCGGCTAATGAAAAACTGTTTTTT. This chain uses TRBV18 with TRBJ1-4; D is uncertain. This CDR3 has 14 amino acids. Trimming left V 3 bases short and J 3 bases short, with 8 bases between. Germline V gene sequence: CDR1 KGHSH, CDR2 LQKENI.

This clonotype appeared many times. The rearrangement links TRBV20-1 to TRBJ1-1; 10 positions agree with TRBD1. V trimming: 0 bases; J trimming: 3 bases; junction bases outside the gene matches: 1. The CDR3 runs to 14 residues. Germline-derived CDR1 and CDR2 are DFQATT and SNEGSKA (reference sequence). The CDR3 nucleotides are TGCAGTGCTAGAGACGGGACAGGGGACACTGAAGCTTTCTTT. This gives the protein CSARDGTGDTEAFF.

This clonotype was seen only a few times. This chain connects TRBV11-2 to TRBJ2-3, with D possibly TRBD2 on 5 matching bases. Trimming pared 3 bases from V and 2 bases from J, leaving 15 bases between. Germline V gives CDR1 SGHAT, CDR2 FQNNGV. This CDR3 is built from 16 residues. CDR3 in amino acids: CASSLTHRGTTDTQYF. The CDR3 region has the DNA TGTGCCAGCAGCTTGACCCACCGGGGAACCACAGATACGCAGTATTTT.

This clonotype appeared many times. J is TRBJ1-5 and V is TRBV5-6; 7 bases are shared with TRBD1. V lost 1 base, J lost 7 bases, and 2 bases stayed unmatched. From germline, CDR1 is SGHDT and CDR2 YYEEEE. The CDR3 has 13 amino acids. The CDR3 reads CASSLQGVQPQHF. The CDR3 DNA reads as TGTGCCAGCAGCTTGCAGGGGGTCCAGCCCCAGCATTTT.

This clonotype was observed at least ten times. The chain combines TRBV9 with TRBJ1-1, with D hard to call. The CDR3 runs 13 residues. In germline, CDR1 is SGDLS, CDR2 YYNGEE. The V end was cut by 1 base, the J end by 1 base, with 5 bases between. The CDR3 DNA reads TGTGCCAGCAGCGTAAACAGGAACACTGAAGCTTTCTTT. As protein: CASSVNRNTEAFF. Supplemented by reference TRBV9 and TRBJ1-1, the full variable domain reads DSGVTQTPKHLITATGQRVTLRCSPRSGDLSVYWYQQSLDQGLQFLIQYYNGEERAKGNILERFSAQQFPDLHSELNLSSLELGDSALYFCASSVNRNTEAFFGQGTRLTVV.

In this sample, this clonotype turned up many times. The chain has TRBV18 and TRBJ1-5; 9 nucleotides agree with TRBD1. Germline V gene sequence: CDR1 KGHSH, CDR2 LQKENI. The CDR3 loop spans 14 amino acids. Trimming cost V 4 bases and J 7 bases; bases outside gene matches: 5. CDR3 sequence reads: CASSRTGEEQPQHF. CDR3 nucleotide sequence: TGTGCCAGCTCACGGACAGGGGAGGAACAGCCCCAGCATTTT.

V and J are TRBV6-5 and TRBJ1-6, with D tentatively TRBD1 (5 bases). CDR1 and CDR2 from the germline V gene are MNHEY and SVGAGI. With 2 bases removed from V and 9 bases from J, the gap between germline ends came to 14 bases. The CDR3 length is 15 residues. The CDR3 nucleotides read TGTGCCAGCAGTTACGGTGGGACCGGAGGTTCACCCCTCCACTTT. This gives the protein CASSYGGTGGSPLHF.

On this clonotype itself: A much larger clone lies a single base off, so this may be a read error. This chain uses TRBV6-2 or TRBV6-3 with TRBJ1-1; 10 nucleotides align to TRBD1. The CDR3 is 15 amino acids. Losses at the gene ends were 2 bases for V and 3 bases for J; bases not matched to a gene: 3. The germline V gene encodes CDR1 MNHEY and CDR2 SVGEGT. The CDR3 here is CASSYPGTGDTEAFF. DNA for the CDR3: TGTGCCAGCAGTTACCCCGGGACAGGGGACACTGAAGCTTTCTTT.

The V call is TRBV24-1, the J call TRBJ1-1; TRBD1 matches at 11 bases. The CDR3 loop spans 15 amino acids. V lost 3 bases to trimming and J lost 4 bases; unmatched junction nucleotides: 3. CDR1 is KGHDR and CDR2 is SFDVKD in the germline V gene. The CDR3 loop is CATSDPGTGGTEAFF. The CDR3 DNA is TGTGCCACCAGTGATCCCGGGACAGGGGGCACTGAAGCTTTCTTT.

This clonotype was counted between two and nine times. The chain combines TRBV5-6 with TRBJ1-6; 9 nucleotides align to TRBD1. The CDR3 loop spans 17 amino acids. CDR1 and CDR2 (germline): SGHDT, YYEEEE. V dropped 0 bases and J dropped 2; count of bases not matched to a gene: 3. This CDR3 reads CASSLEQGATYNSPLHF. For the CDR3, the DNA is TGTGCCAGCAGCTTGGAACAGGGGGCGACCTATAATTCACCCCTCCACTTT.